This T cell receptor beta chain was sequenced during a study of blood T cell repertoires in COVID-19. Across the study: Samples taken during acute and convalescent COVID-19 were collected in the United States, Italy and Spain. PBMCs, B-cell-depleted T cells, or T cells were the source of the cDNA or gDNA that made up the material.

CDR3 length: 13 residues. Germline V gene data show CDR1 as MNHEY and CDR2 as SMNVEV (reference sequence). V was pared by 8 bases and J by 5 bases, with 7 bases of the junction left unmatched. Original analysis: By means of reference gene primer amplification, nucleated cell counts were estimated. Sequencing used immunoSEQ multiplex PCR; TCRdb keeps in-frame clones, though not all of them. V and J calls and clone size follow that table, whereas D and trimming were derived from the DNA. The table lists some 150,000 clones, 80% to 90% of them singletons. The chain employs TRBV27 and TRBJ1-2, with 8 bases that match TRBD1. The TCR comes from a man aged 55 to 69 with active or convalescent COVID-19. The specimen sequenced was peripheral blood. CDR3 in DNA: TGTGCCAGCGTCGGACAGGGAGAATATGGCTACACCTTC. Translation: CASVGQGEYGYTF.